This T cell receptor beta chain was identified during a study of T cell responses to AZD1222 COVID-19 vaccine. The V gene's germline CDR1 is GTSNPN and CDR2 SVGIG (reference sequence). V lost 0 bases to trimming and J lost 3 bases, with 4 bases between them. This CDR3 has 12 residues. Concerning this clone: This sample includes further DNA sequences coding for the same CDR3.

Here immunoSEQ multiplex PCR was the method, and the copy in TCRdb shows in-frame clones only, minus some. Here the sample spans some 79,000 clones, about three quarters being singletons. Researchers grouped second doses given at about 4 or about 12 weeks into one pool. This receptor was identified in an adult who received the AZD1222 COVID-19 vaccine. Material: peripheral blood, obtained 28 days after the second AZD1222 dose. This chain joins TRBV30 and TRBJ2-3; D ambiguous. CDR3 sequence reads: CAWSVRTDTQYF. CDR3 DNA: TGTGCCTGGAGTGTACGGACAGATACGCAGTATTTT.